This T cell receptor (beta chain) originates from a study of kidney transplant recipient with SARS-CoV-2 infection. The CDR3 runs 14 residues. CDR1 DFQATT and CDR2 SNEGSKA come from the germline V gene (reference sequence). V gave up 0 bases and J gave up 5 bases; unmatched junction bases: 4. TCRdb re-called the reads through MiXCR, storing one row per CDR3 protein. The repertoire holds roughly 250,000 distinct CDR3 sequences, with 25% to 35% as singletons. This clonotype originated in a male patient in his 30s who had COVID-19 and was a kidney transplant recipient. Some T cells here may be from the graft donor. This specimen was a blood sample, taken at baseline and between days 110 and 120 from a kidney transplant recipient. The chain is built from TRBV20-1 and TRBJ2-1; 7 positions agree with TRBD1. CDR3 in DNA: TGCAGTGCTAGAGAACCGGGACAGAACAATGAGCAGTTCTTC. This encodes CSAREPGQNNEQFF.